The 28 T cell receptor beta chains below all came from one sample that was sequenced in a study of T-cell reconstitution after alpha-beta-depleted transplantation in children. As it was prepared, the TCRbeta library received unique molecular identifiers. MiXCR, run by TCRdb on the PCR reads, gives a single entry per CDR3 protein. The sample has about 980,000 distinct CDR3 sequences, about 29% seen once. The source was PBMCs, mostly from graft donor cells, collected 360 days after TCRalphabeta/CD19-depleted stem cell transplant. Every receptor here comes from a boy younger than two who had a stem cell transplant for SCID, so the T cells may come from the graft donor.

The chain employs TRBV4-3 and TRBJ2-3; D gene uncertain. Germline V lookup: CDR1 LGHNA, CDR2 YSLEER. V gave up 0 bases and J gave up 6 bases, with 10 bases separating them. The CDR3 runs 14 residues. The CDR3 here is CASSQDTGRDTQYF. The CDR3 DNA is TGCGCCAGCAGCCAAGATACTGGCCGTGATACGCAGTATTTT.

In its sample, this clonotype was seen a few times. The rearrangement uses TRBV12-3 or TRBV12-4 and TRBJ1-1; no clear D. V lost 6 bases and J lost 0, with 8 bases in between. The CDR3 consists of 13 residues. CDR3 nucleotide sequence: TGTGCCAGCAGGCTTTTAATGAACACTGAAGCTTTCTTT. Translated: CASRLLMNTEAFF.

The gene calls are TRBV5-1 and TRBJ2-1; D gene ambiguous. V lost 1 base to trimming and J lost 3 bases, with 11 bases between them. Looked up from germline, CDR1 is SGHRS and CDR2 is YFSETQ. The CDR3 has 15 amino acids. The CDR3 bases are TGCGCCAGCAGCTTGCAAGTCGAGGTCTACAATGAGCAGTTCTTC. Protein: CASSLQVEVYNEQFF. Looking up the rest from reference TRBV5-1 and TRBJ2-1 gives the full variable domain: KAGVTQTPRYLIKTRGQQVTLSCSPISGHRSVSWYQQTPGQGLQFLFEYFSETQRNKGNFPGRFSGRQFSNSRSEMNVSTLELGDSALYLCASSLQVEVYNEQFFGPGTRLTVL.

This clonotype showed up many times. This chain uses TRBV29-1 with TRBJ2-5; D unresolved. V lost 2 bases and J 7 bases, leaving 11 bases between the germline ends. The CDR3 runs 12 residues. The germline V gene has CDR1 SQVTM and CDR2 ANQGSEA. The CDR3 nucleotides are TGCAGCGTTGAATTGACACTGGGGACCCAGTACTTC. It translates to CSVELTLGTQYF.

The genes are TRBV5-1 and TRBJ2-2; D call uncertain. CDR1 is SGHRS, CDR2 YFSETQ, per germline. CDR3 length: 16 amino acids. Trimming cost V 1 base and J 0 bases, with 10 bases left between them. CDR3 nucleotide sequence: TGCGCCAGCAGCTTGACTATGGCAACGAACACCGGGGAGCTGTTTTTT. Protein product: CASSLTMATNTGELFF.

The V call is TRBV5-1, the J call TRBJ1-4; D call uncertain. V lost 0 bases to trimming and J lost 5 bases, with 8 bases between them. Per the germline V gene, CDR1 is SGHRS and CDR2 is YFSETQ. This CDR3 has 14 amino acids. CDR3 coding DNA: TGCGCCAGCAGCTTGGAAGCTGGGAATGAAAAACTGTTTTTT. Protein sequence: CASSLEAGNEKLFF.

This sequence joins TRBV12-3 or TRBV12-4 and TRBJ2-5; D gene uncertain. V dropped 5 bases and J dropped 5 bases, with 12 bases sitting between them. The CDR3 is 13 amino acids. CDR3 in amino acids: CASSPATRETQYF. CDR3 in DNA: TGTGCCAGCAGTCCTGCGACCCGGGAGACCCAGTACTTC.

The chain recombines TRBV12-3 or TRBV12-4 with TRBJ1-2, with a possible D match to TRBD1 (6 bases). With 5 bases removed from V and 8 bases from J, the gap between germline ends came to 12 bases. The CDR3 has 12 residues. CDR3 sequence (DNA): TGTGCCAGCAGTCCCACAGGGCACGGCTACACCTTC. Translating gives CASSPTGHGYTF.

This clonotype was observed a handful of times. This chain links TRBV12-3 or TRBV12-4 with TRBJ1-5; no clear D. Deletions cut 3 bases from V and 7 bases from J, with 10 bases between. This CDR3 region has 13 residues. The CDR3 sequence is CASSFSHRQPQHF. CDR3 nucleotides: TGTGCCAGCAGTTTTTCCCACCGGCAGCCCCAGCATTTT.

This chain uses TRBV24-1 with TRBJ1-1; D ambiguous. The CDR3 covers 12 residues. CDR1 KGHDR and CDR2 SFDVKD come from the germline V gene. Trimming left V 3 bases short and J 10 bases short, with 11 bases between. The CDR3 DNA is TGTGCCACCAGTGATGGTAGTCCGGGAGCTTTCTTT. This encodes CATSDGSPGAFF.

This clonotype has only a few counts. The chain carries TRBV5-1 and TRBJ2-1; 10 bases fit TRBD2. CDR3 size: 16 residues. Germline V gene sequence: CDR1 SGHRS, CDR2 YFSETQ. After removal of 4 bases from V and 7 bases from J, the junction contained 11 bases not matched to a gene. The CDR3 DNA reads as TGCGCCAGCAGCCCAACTCTAGCGGGGGTCCGAAATGAGCAGTTCTTC. Translating gives CASSPTLAGVRNEQFF.

V usage is TRBV29-1 and J usage is TRBJ2-3; no definite D call. CDR3 length: 13 amino acids. CDR1 SQVTM and CDR2 ANQGSEA come from the germline V gene. Trimming took 3 bases from V and 4 from J, leaving 11 bases between them. The CDR3 nucleotides read TGCAGCGTTGAGACTCGGCTCGCAGATACGCAGTATTTT. This gives the protein CSVETRLADTQYF.

This clonotype has only one observation. The chain links TRBV11-2 to TRBJ2-7; D could derive from TRBD1 or TRBD2 (6 bases each). Germline loops: CDR1 SGHAT, CDR2 FQNNGV. The CDR3 runs 9 residues. The CDR3 region has the DNA TGTGCGGAGGGGGGTATGCAGTACTTC. Translated, it gives CAEGGMQYF.

The V gene is TRBV10-2, the J gene TRBJ2-2, with D possibly TRBD1 on 7 matching bases. In germline, CDR1 is WSHSY, CDR2 SAAADI. The CDR3 totals 15 residues. The V end was cut by 6 bases, the J end by 4 bases, with 15 bases between. The CDR3 region is CASRRQGGGTGELFF. CDR3 DNA sequence: TGCGCCAGCAGAAGACAGGGAGGCGGCACCGGGGAGCTGTTTTTT.

In its sample, this clonotype was seen a few times. The chain combines TRBV6-5 with TRBJ2-1, with TRBD2 as a possible D gene (6 bases). The CDR3 is made up of 17 amino acids. Looked up from germline, CDR1 is MNHEY and CDR2 is SVGAGI. V lost 0 bases to trimming and J lost 8 bases, with 20 bases between them. CDR3 sequence: CASSYSIPSMGGDEQFF. For the CDR3, the DNA is TGTGCCAGCAGTTACTCTATCCCCTCCATGGGCGGGGATGAGCAGTTCTTC.

V gene TRBV11-3 combines with J gene TRBJ2-1, with D possibly matching TRBD2 (5 bases). V lost 5 bases, J lost 0 bases, and 11 bases lay in between. The CDR3 has 15 amino acids. The germline V gene has CDR1 SGHNT and CDR2 YENEEA. This CDR3 is CASSRGYGSYNEQFF. The DNA of the CDR3 is TGTGCCAGCAGCCGAGGGTATGGCTCCTACAATGAGCAGTTCTTC.

In its sample, this clonotype was seen a few times. The V call is TRBV12-3 or TRBV12-4, the J call TRBJ2-1; D is undetermined. Trimming stripped 5 bases from V and 7 bases from J, with 3 bases between. CDR3 length: 10 residues. The CDR3 region is CASSKNEQFF. DNA for the CDR3: TGTGCCAGCAGTAAAAATGAGCAGTTCTTC.

This clonotype has more than one count but fewer than ten. The gene calls are TRBV2 and TRBJ2-7; 9 bases are shared with TRBD1. The CDR3 runs 14 residues. Germline CDR1 reads SNHLY; CDR2 reads FYNNEI. J was trimmed by 3 bases and V by 4 bases; bases with no gene match: 4. The DNA of the CDR3 is TGTGCCAGCAGTGGCGGGACAGGGAACTACGAGCAGTACTTC. Translation gives CASSGGTGNYEQYF.

This rearrangement joins TRBV27 to TRBJ1-6, with no clear D. Deletions cut 3 bases from V and 6 bases from J, with 12 bases between. This CDR3 spans 15 amino acids. CDR1 is MNHEY, CDR2 SMNVEV, per germline (reference sequence). The CDR3 sequence is CASSLSRVGNSPLHF. The CDR3 DNA is TGTGCCAGCAGTTTGTCCCGGGTTGGTAATTCACCCCTCCACTTT.

This clonotype was detected ten times or more. The chain joins TRBV29-1 to TRBJ2-3, with a tentative D call TRBD2 (5 bases). This CDR3 region has 14 residues. V lost 4 bases and J 7 bases, leaving 18 bases between the germline ends. Germline V lookup: CDR1 SQVTM, CDR2 ANQGSEA. The CDR3 DNA reads TGCAGCGTTGTCTCTCGGGGAGAGGGTAATACGCAGTATTTT. This translates into CSVVSRGEGNTQYF.

This clonotype showed up just a few times. This chain uses TRBV5-1 with TRBJ2-1; possibly TRBD1 for D (6 bases). The CDR3 runs 16 residues. V was cut by 2 bases and J by 4 bases, with 16 bases left in between. Germline assignment: CDR1 SGHRS and CDR2 YFSETQ. The CDR3, as DNA: TGCGCCAGCAGCTTCAGGGGAACCTCTGGGTACAATGAGCAGTTCTTC. It yields the protein CASSFRGTSGYNEQFF.

This clonotype came up a few times. V and J are TRBV5-1 and TRBJ1-6; unclear D gene. V was cut by 0 bases and J by 5 bases, with 9 bases left in between. The CDR3 runs 15 residues. CDR1 SGHRS and CDR2 YFSETQ come from the germline V gene. The CDR3 sequence: CASSLGQVDNSPLHF. In nucleotides, the CDR3 is TGCGCCAGCAGCTTGGGGCAGGTTGATAATTCACCCCTCCACTTT.

The chain couples TRBV7-2 to TRBJ2-2; D unresolved. This CDR3 spans 15 amino acids. Germline V gene lookup returns CDR1 SGHTA and CDR2 FQGNSA. Between the trimmed V and J ends, which lost 1 base and 4 bases, there was a span of 10 bases. The CDR3 sequence: CASSLVRPLTGELFF. The CDR3 region has the DNA TGTGCCAGCAGCTTAGTCCGTCCCCTCACCGGGGAGCTGTTTTTT.

This clonotype was seen more than once but under ten times. The chain carries TRBV20-1 and TRBJ2-5, with D possibly matching TRBD2 (6 bases). The CDR3 totals 12 residues. Between the trimmed V and J ends, which lost 5 bases and 5 bases, there was a span of 12 bases. Germline-derived CDR1 and CDR2 are DFQATT and SNEGSKA (reference sequence). CDR3 protein: CSAAGGFETQYF. The CDR3 nucleotides read TGCAGTGCTGCCGGGGGTTTCGAGACCCAGTACTTC.

This rearrangement joins TRBV6-1 to TRBJ1-2; a weak D match, TRBD1 (5 bases). In germline, CDR1 is MNHNS, CDR2 SASEGT. Trimming took 6 bases from V and 4 from J, leaving 15 bases between them. The CDR3 totals 14 residues. CDR3 protein: CASSRGAAIYGYTF. The CDR3 DNA reads TGTGCCAGCAGCCGTGGGGCAGCCATCTATGGCTACACCTTC.

This clonotype was seen more than once but under ten times. The rearrangement links TRBV29-1 to TRBJ2-7; unclear D gene. Germline values: CDR1 SQVTM, CDR2 ANQGSEA. V lost 4 bases, J lost 3 bases, and 4 bases lay in between. CDR3 length equals 10 residues. The CDR3 DNA reads TGCAGCGTTGTTAGCTACGAGCAGTACTTC. Protein: CSVVSYEQYF.

The rearrangement uses TRBV9 and TRBJ2-7, with 9 bases lining up with TRBD1. In germline, CDR1 is SGDLS, CDR2 YYNGEE. This CDR3 is built from 19 residues. The V segment lost 0 bases and the J segment 3 bases; nucleotides outside the gene matches: 16. CDR3 in DNA: TGTGCCAGCAGCGTAGGTCCCTTTACAGGGGGCATACCTAGCTACGAGCAGTACTTC. It encodes CASSVGPFTGGIPSYEQYF.

There are a few counts of this clonotype. The chain couples TRBV12-3 or TRBV12-4 to TRBJ1-1; D unresolved. The V end lost 4 bases, the J end lost 2 bases, and 11 bases lay between the germline ends. The length of the CDR3 is 14 residues. CDR3 loop: CASSSNVINTEAFF. In DNA, the CDR3 is TGTGCCAGCAGTTCCAATGTGATTAACACTGAAGCTTTCTTT.